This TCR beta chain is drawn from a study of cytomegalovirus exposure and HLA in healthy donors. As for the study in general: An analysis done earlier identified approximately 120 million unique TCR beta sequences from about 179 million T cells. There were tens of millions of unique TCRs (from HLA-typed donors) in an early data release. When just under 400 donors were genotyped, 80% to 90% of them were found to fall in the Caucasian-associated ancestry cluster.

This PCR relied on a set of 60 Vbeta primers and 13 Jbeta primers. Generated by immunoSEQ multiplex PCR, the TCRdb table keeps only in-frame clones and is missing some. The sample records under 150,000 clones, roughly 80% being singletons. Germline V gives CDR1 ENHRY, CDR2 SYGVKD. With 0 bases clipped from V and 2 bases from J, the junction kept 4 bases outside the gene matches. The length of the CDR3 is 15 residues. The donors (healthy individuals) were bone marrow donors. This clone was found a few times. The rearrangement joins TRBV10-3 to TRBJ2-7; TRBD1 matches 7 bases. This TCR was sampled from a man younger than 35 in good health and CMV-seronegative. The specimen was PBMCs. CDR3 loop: CAISESGRGTYEQYF. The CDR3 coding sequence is TGTGCCATCAGTGAGTCGGGCAGGGGGACCTACGAGCAGTACTTC.